The 21 T cell receptor beta chains below all came from one sample that was sequenced in a study of blood T cell repertoires in COVID-19. TCRdb keeps only in-frame clones here, not all; method: immunoSEQ multiplex PCR. The table includes about 140,000 clones, approximately 78% detected once. Material for sequencing was peripheral blood. All receptors derive from a woman at least 80 years old with acute or convalescent COVID-19.

J is TRBJ2-5 and V is TRBV6-1; 10 nucleotides match TRBD1. Germline CDR1 is MNHNS and CDR2 is SASEGT. The CDR3 covers 16 residues. Trimming at V came to 2 bases and at J to 4 bases, leaving 7 bases not matched to a gene. The CDR3 DNA reads as TGTGCCAGCAGTGAATGGTTCGGGACAGGGGCAGAGACCCAGTACTTC. This sequence encodes CASSEWFGTGAETQYF.

The genes are TRBV4-1 and TRBJ2-7; D might be TRBD1 (6 bases). CDR1 and CDR2 (germline): MGHRA, YSYEKL. The CDR3 totals 14 residues. Trimming removed 3 bases from V and 4 bases from J, with 13 bases in between. CDR3 nucleotide sequence: TGCGCCAGCAGCCAGGGACACCTCGGGTACGAGCAGTACTTC. This encodes CASSQGHLGYEQYF.

The chain recombines TRBV4-2 with TRBJ2-5; D remains unclear. The CDR3 extends over 15 amino acids. CDR1 is LGHNA, CDR2 YNFKEQ, per germline. V gave up 0 bases and J gave up 2 bases, with 10 bases separating them. Written as DNA, the CDR3 is TGTGCCAGCAGCCAAGACGTGGCGCGGCAAGAGACCCAGTACTTC. Translating gives CASSQDVARQETQYF.

This clone came up a few times. The rearrangement joins TRBV15 to TRBJ2-7; 10 positions match TRBD2. V shed 0 bases, J shed 4 bases, and the junction held 3 bases outside the gene matches. The germline CDR1 and CDR2 sequences are LNHNV and YYDKDF (reference sequence). The CDR3 has 15 residues. CDR3 nucleotides: TGTGCCACCAGCAGAGAGGCTAGCGGGAGTTACGAGCAGTACTTC. This sequence encodes CATSREASGSYEQYF.

This chain links TRBV7-2 with TRBJ1-1; D ambiguous. The CDR3 length is 14 residues. The germline CDR1 and CDR2 sequences are SGHTA and FQGNSA. V shed 5 bases and J shed 4 bases, with 14 bases lying between them. The CDR3 DNA reads as TGTGCCAGCAGCCCTCGGCGGGGTGGCACTGAAGCTTTCTTT. This sequence encodes CASSPRRGGTEAFF.

The gene calls are TRBV11-2 and TRBJ1-4; 7 bases line up with TRBD1. The CDR3 spans 14 residues. The V and J ends lost 4 bases and 6 bases, in that order; junction bases with no gene match: 5. The germline CDR1 and CDR2 sequences are SGHAT and FQNNGV. The CDR3 loop is CASSSSGTDEKLFF. CDR3 in DNA: TGTGCCAGCAGCTCATCCGGGACAGATGAAAAACTGTTTTTT.

The CDR3 DNA reads as TGTGCCAGCTCATGGACTAGCGGAGCCTACGAGCAGTACTTC. Translation: CASSWTSGAYEQYF. The gene calls are TRBV3-1 (or the pseudogene TRBV3-2) and TRBJ2-7; 10 bases fit TRBD2. The CDR3 is made up of 14 amino acids. From germline, CDR1 is LGHDT and CDR2 YNNKEL (reference sequence). The V gene end was trimmed by 8 bases and the J gene end by 2 bases; junction bases not matched to a gene: 6.

The rearrangement uses TRBV6-5 and TRBJ1-4, with 7 bases fitting TRBD1. The V gene end was trimmed by 4 bases and the J gene end by 7 bases; junction bases not matched to a gene: 6. The CDR3 is 14 amino acids. Germline V gene lookup returns CDR1 MNHEY and CDR2 SVGAGI. The CDR3, as DNA: TGTGCCAGCAGTTCCGGGACAGACAGTGAAAAACTGTTTTTT. Amino acids: CASSSGTDSEKLFF.

This chain joins TRBV3-1 (or the pseudogene TRBV3-2) and TRBJ1-3, with a weak D call TRBD1 (5 bases). CDR1 is LGHDT, CDR2 YNNKEL, per germline (reference sequence). The CDR3 is 13 residues long. V was cut by 7 bases and J by 6 bases, with 13 bases left in between. The CDR3 reads CASNLGGENTIYF. CDR3 DNA sequence: TGTGCCAGCAACCTCGGAGGGGAAAACACCATATATTTT.

This clone was found once. The chain couples TRBV2 to TRBJ2-7; TRBD2 matches 14 bases. This CDR3 contains 14 residues. Trimming took 3 bases from V and 6 from J; bases not matched to a gene: 1. Looked up from germline, CDR1 is SNHLY and CDR2 is FYNNEI. The CDR3, as DNA: TGTGCCAGCAGTGAGGGACTAGCGGGAGTCGAGCAGTACTTC. Residues: CASSEGLAGVEQYF.

In this sample, this clone turned up a few times. The chain links TRBV9 to TRBJ2-1; TRBD2 is a possible D gene (5 bases). The V gene lost 0 bases and the J gene lost 12 bases, with 13 bases spanning the gap. This CDR3 contains 13 residues. Germline CDR1 is SGDLS and CDR2 is YYNGEE. CDR3 sequence reads: CASSVVFTGWQFF. For the CDR3, the DNA is TGTGCCAGCAGCGTAGTGTTTACGGGGTGGCAGTTCTTC.

This chain joins TRBV27 and TRBJ1-1; no clear D. CDR3 length: 17 amino acids. From germline, CDR1 is MNHEY and CDR2 SMNVEV (reference sequence). Trimming pared 3 bases from V and 0 bases from J, leaving 17 bases between. The CDR3 DNA sequence: TGTGCCAGCAGTTTCCGCGGATTTGGAGGGTTGAACACTGAAGCTTTCTTT. Translation: CASSFRGFGGLNTEAFF.

This clone was detected a few times. This chain joins TRBV2 and TRBJ1-2; unclear D gene. This CDR3 spans 13 amino acids. Trimming removed 3 bases at V and 0 bases at J, with 5 bases between. Germline CDR1 is SNHLY and CDR2 is FYNNEI. The DNA of the CDR3 is TGTGCCAGCAGTGAGGCCCCTAACTATGGCTACACCTTC. This codes for CASSEAPNYGYTF.

Within the sample, this clone is medium-sized (0.01 to 0.1%). The rearrangement links TRBV7-8 to TRBJ1-1; D call uncertain. The CDR3 consists of 13 residues. Germline CDR1 is SGHVS and CDR2 is FQNEAQ. Between the trimmed V and J ends, which lost 3 bases and 1 base, there was a span of 6 bases. CDR3 DNA sequence: TGTGCCAGCAGCTTGGCGGCGAACACTGAAGCTTTCTTT. Encoded protein: CASSLAANTEAFF.

This chain connects TRBV4-2 to TRBJ2-7, with D tentatively TRBD2 (7 bases). V lost 1 base to trimming and J lost 2 bases, with 18 bases between them. From germline, CDR1 is LGHNA and CDR2 YNFKEQ. The CDR3 is 17 residues long. In nucleotides, the CDR3 is TGTGCCAGCAGCCAAGTTTTTCAGGGGAGGGTGGCCTACGAGCAGTACTTC. Amino acids: CASSQVFQGRVAYEQYF.

This chain uses TRBV27 with TRBJ2-7; D perhaps matches TRBD2 (5 bases). This CDR3 comprises 12 residues. The V end was cut by 3 bases, the J end by 5 bases, with 8 bases between. Germline assignment: CDR1 MNHEY and CDR2 SMNVEV (reference sequence). In DNA, the CDR3 is TGTGCCAGCAGTTTTCCCGGGAACGAGCAGTACTTC. Amino acids: CASSFPGNEQYF.

The chain has TRBV5-1 and TRBJ1-2, with a weak D call TRBD1 (6 bases). The CDR3 spans 15 residues. V shed 2 bases and J shed 4 bases, with 15 bases lying between them. Germline assignment: CDR1 SGHRS and CDR2 YFSETQ. The CDR3 region has the DNA TGCGCCAGCAGCTTTGGTGGTACAGGGTTCTATGGCTACACCTTC. Translated, it gives CASSFGGTGFYGYTF.

V and J are TRBV6-1 and TRBJ1-1; maybe TRBD1 (6 bases). Germline CDR1 MNHNS, CDR2 SASEGT. The CDR3 covers 13 residues. The germline V and J ends were trimmed by 2 bases and 11 bases, with 15 bases remaining between them. CDR3 sequence (DNA): TGTGCCAGCAGTGAATGGGGGCGCCTCATGGCTTTCTTT. This encodes CASSEWGRLMAFF.

The chain couples TRBV4-1 to TRBJ2-5; 13 bases are shared with TRBD2. With V trimmed by 4 bases and J by 2 bases, 7 bases remained unmatched. Per the germline V gene, CDR1 is MGHRA and CDR2 is YSYEKL. This CDR3 has 17 residues. Here the CDR3 DNA reads TGCGCCAGCAGCCGTATGGGACTAGCGGGGAAACAAGAGACCCAGTACTTC. Its translation is CASSRMGLAGKQETQYF.

As DNA, the CDR3 is TGTGCCAGTAGTATACTAGCGGGGCAGCCATGGTACGAGCAGTACTTC. Translated, it gives CASSILAGQPWYEQYF. The chain joins TRBV19 to TRBJ2-7; 9 nucleotides line up with TRBD2. This CDR3 spans 16 amino acids. The germline V gene encodes CDR1 LNHDA and CDR2 SQIVND (reference sequence). V shed 2 bases and J 4 bases; nucleotides not matched to a gene: 9.

The rearrangement joins TRBV7-9 to TRBJ2-1; 10 bases map to TRBD2. The V gene's germline CDR1 is SEHNR and CDR2 FQNEAQ (reference sequence). V lost 1 base, J lost 4 bases, and 4 bases stayed unmatched. The CDR3 is 16 residues long. The CDR3 spells CASSLERTSGYNEQFF. The CDR3 DNA reads TGTGCCAGCAGCTTAGAGAGGACTAGCGGATACAATGAGCAGTTCTTC.